This TCR beta chain was observed in a study of blood T cell repertoires in COVID-19. Study-wide background: Samples of COVID-19 (acute and convalescent) were obtained from the United States, Italy and Spain.

The method was immunoSEQ multiplex PCR; TCRdb's version includes in-frame clones alone and lacks a portion of them. The sample yields 300,000 to 350,000 clones, about 90% seen once. With V trimmed by 9 bases and J by 6 bases, 7 bases remained unmatched. The germline CDR1 and CDR2 sequences are LNHDA and SQIVND (reference sequence). The CDR3 has 14 amino acids. Participant-given clinical history determined each cohort assignment. The chain combines TRBV19 with TRBJ2-5; 13 bases fit TRBD2. The TCR originated in a young woman with acute COVID-19. The sample taken for sequencing was PBMCs or T cells enriched from blood (not recorded which). The CDR3 is CASRLAGGVKTQYF. The CDR3 coding sequence is TGTGCCAGCAGACTAGCGGGAGGTGTGAAGACCCAGTACTTC.